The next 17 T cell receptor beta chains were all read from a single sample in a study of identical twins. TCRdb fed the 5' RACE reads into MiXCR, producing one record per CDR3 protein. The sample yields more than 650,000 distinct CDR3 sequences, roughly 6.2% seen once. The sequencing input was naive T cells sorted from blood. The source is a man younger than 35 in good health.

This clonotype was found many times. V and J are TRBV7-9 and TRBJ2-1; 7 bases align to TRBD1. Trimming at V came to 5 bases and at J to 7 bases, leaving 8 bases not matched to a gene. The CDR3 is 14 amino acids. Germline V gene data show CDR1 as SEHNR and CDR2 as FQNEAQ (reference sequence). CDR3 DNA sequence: TGTGCCAGCAGCCGACCCAGGGGGTTGAATGAGCAGTTCTTC. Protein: CASSRPRGLNEQFF. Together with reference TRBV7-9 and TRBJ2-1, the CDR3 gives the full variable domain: DTGVSQNPRHKITKRGQNVTFRCDPISEHNRLYWYRQTLGQGPEFLTYFQNEAQLEKSRLLSDRFSAERPKGSFSTLEIQRTEQGDSAMYLCASSRPRGLNEQFFGPGTRLTVL.

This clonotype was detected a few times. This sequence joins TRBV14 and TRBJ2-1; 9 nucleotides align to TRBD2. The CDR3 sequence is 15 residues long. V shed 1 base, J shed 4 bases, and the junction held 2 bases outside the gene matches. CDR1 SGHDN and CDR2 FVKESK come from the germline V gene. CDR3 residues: CASSQVAGVYNEQFF. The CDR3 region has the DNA TGTGCCAGCAGCCAAGTAGCGGGGGTATACAATGAGCAGTTCTTC.

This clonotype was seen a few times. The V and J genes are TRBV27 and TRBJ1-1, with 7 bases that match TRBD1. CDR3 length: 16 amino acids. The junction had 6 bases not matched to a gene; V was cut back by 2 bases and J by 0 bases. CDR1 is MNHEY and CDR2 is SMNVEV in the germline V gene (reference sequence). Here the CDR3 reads CASSLRGLGMNTEAFF. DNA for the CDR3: TGTGCCAGCAGTTTAAGGGGGCTGGGGATGAACACTGAAGCTTTCTTT.

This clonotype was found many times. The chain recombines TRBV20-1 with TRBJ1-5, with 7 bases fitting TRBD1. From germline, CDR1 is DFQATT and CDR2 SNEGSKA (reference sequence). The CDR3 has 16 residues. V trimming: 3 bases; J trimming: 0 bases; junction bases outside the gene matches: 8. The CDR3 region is CSASPRDSYSNQPQHF. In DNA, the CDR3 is TGCAGTGCTAGCCCCCGGGACAGTTATAGCAATCAGCCCCAGCATTTT.

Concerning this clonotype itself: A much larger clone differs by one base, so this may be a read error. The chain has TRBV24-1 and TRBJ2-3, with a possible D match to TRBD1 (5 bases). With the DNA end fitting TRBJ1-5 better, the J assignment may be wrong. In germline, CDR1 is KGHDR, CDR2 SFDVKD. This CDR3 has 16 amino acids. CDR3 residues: CATSDGDGPSTDTQHF. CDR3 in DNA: TGTGCCACCAGTGATGGGGACGGACCTAGCACAGATACGCAGCATTTT.

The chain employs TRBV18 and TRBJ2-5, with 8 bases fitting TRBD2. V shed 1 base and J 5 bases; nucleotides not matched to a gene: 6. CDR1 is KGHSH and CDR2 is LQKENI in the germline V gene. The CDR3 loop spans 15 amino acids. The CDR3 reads CASSPRGLAGETQYF. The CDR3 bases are TGTGCCAGCTCACCACGAGGACTAGCAGGGGAGACCCAGTACTTC.

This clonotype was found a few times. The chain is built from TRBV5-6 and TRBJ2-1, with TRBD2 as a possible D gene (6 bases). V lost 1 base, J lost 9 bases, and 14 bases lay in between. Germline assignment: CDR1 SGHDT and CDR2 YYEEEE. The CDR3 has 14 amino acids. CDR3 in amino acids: CASSLFMIGGEQFF. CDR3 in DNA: TGTGCCAGCAGCTTGTTTATGATCGGGGGTGAGCAGTTCTTC.

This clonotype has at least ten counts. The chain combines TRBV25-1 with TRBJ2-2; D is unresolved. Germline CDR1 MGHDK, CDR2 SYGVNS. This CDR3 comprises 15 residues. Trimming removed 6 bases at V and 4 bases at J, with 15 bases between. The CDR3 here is CASSTRSGITGELFF. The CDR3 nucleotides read TGTGCCAGCAGCACGCGGTCCGGAATCACCGGGGAGCTGTTTTTT.

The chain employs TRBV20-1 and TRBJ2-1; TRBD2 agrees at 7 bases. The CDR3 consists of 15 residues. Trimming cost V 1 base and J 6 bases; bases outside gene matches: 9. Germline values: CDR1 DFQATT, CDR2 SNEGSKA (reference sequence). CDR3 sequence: CSARALGTMSNEQFF. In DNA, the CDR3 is TGCAGTGCTAGAGCCCTCGGGACTATGTCCAATGAGCAGTTCTTC.

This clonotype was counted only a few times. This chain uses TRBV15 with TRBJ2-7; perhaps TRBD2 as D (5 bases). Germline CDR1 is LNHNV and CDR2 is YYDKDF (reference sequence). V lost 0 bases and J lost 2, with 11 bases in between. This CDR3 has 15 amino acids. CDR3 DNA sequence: TGTGCCACCAGCAGAGATTGGAGGATTGCCTACGAGCAGTACTTC. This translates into CATSRDWRIAYEQYF. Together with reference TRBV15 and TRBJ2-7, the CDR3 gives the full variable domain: DAMVIQNPRYQVTQFGKPVTLSCSQTLNHNVMYWYQQKSSQAPKLLFHYYDKDFNNEADTPDNFQSRRPNTSFCFLDIRSPGLGDTAMYLCATSRDWRIAYEQYFGPGTRLTVT.

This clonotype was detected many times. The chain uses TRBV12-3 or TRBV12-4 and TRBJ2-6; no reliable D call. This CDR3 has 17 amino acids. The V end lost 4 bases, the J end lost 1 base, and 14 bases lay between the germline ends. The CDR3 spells CASSSTPGISGANVLTF. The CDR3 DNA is TGTGCCAGCAGTTCTACCCCCGGCATATCTGGGGCCAACGTCCTGACTTTC.

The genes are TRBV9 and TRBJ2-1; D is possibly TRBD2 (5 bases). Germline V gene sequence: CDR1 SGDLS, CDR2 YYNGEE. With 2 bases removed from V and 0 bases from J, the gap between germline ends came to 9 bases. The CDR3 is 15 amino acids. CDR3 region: CASSVKADSYNEQFF. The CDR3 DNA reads TGTGCCAGCAGCGTGAAAGCGGACTCCTACAATGAGCAGTTCTTC.

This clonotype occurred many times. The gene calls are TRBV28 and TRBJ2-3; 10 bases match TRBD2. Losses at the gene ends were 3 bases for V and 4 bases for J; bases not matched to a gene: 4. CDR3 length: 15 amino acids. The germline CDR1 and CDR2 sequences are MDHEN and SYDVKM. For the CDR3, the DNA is TGTGCCAGCAGTTTGGGGACTAGCGATCCAGATACGCAGTATTTT. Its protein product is CASSLGTSDPDTQYF.

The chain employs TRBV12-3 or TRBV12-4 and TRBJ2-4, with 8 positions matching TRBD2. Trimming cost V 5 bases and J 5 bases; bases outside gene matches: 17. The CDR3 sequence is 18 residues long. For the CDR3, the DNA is TGTGCCAGCAGTCAGGGGACTAGTACCCTTTGGAGTGAAAACATTCAGTACTTC. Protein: CASSQGTSTLWSENIQYF.

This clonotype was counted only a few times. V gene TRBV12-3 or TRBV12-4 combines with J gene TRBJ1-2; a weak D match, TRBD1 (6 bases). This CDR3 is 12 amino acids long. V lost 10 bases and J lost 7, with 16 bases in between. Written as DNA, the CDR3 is TGTGCCATCATCAGGGGCCTGGTTGGCTACACCTTC. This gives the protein CAIIRGLVGYTF.

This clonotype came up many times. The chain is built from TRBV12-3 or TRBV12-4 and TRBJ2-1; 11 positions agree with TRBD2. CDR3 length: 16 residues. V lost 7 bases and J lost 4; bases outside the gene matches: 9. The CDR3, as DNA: TGTGCCAGCACCTTGATGGGACTAGCGGTATACAATGAGCAGTTCTTC. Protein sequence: CASTLMGLAVYNEQFF.

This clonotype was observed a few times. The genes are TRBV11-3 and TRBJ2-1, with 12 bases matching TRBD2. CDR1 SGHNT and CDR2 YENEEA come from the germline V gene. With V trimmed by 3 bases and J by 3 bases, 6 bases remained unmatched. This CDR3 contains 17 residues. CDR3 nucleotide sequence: TGTGCCAGCAGCTTGAAACTAGCGGGAGGTTTCTACAATGAGCAGTTCTTC. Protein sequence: CASSLKLAGGFYNEQFF.